This T cell receptor beta chain was captured by sequencing in a study of blood T cell repertoires in COVID-19. Study at large: Sources were T cells, B-cell-depleted T cells, or PBMCs; the material itself was cDNA or gDNA.

Trimming took off 5 bases at V and 1 base at J, with 7 bases between the two ends. In germline, CDR1 is SGHVS, CDR2 FNYEAQ. CDR3 length equals 13 residues. Original processing notes: How many nucleated cells were present was estimated from reference gene primer amplification. Sequencing was performed with immunoSEQ multiplex PCR; in TCRdb, only in-frame clones are kept and a portion is missing. V and J calls plus clone size are reproduced from that table; the DNA served to infer D and trimming. The table lists fewer than 350,000 clones, roughly 87% of them singletons, with roughly 8.9% in the top ten. This clone has just one count. Additional DNA sequences in this sample encode the identical CDR3.

This clonotype was obtained from a man aged 25 to 40 with COVID-19, enrolled during active disease. The chain has TRBV7-6 and TRBJ2-3; D is undetermined. Sequencing was carried out using peripheral blood. As DNA, the CDR3 is TGTGCCAGCAGCCTCGGAGGCACAGATACGCAGTATTTT. This encodes CASSLGGTDTQYF.